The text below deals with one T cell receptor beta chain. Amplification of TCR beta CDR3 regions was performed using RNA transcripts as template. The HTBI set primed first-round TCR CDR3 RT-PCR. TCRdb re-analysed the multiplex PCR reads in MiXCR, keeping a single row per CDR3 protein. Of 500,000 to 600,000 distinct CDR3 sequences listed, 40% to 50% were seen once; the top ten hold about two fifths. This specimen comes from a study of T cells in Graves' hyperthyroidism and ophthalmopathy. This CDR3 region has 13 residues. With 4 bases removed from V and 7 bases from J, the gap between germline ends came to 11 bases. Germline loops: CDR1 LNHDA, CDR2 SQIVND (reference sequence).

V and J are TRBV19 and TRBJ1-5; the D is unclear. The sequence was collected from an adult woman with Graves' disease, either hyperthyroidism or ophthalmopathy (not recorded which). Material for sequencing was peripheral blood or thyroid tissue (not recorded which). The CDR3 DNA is TGTGCCAGTAGTAAGGAGGGCCGGCAGCCCCAGCATTTT. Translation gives CASSKEGRQPQHF.